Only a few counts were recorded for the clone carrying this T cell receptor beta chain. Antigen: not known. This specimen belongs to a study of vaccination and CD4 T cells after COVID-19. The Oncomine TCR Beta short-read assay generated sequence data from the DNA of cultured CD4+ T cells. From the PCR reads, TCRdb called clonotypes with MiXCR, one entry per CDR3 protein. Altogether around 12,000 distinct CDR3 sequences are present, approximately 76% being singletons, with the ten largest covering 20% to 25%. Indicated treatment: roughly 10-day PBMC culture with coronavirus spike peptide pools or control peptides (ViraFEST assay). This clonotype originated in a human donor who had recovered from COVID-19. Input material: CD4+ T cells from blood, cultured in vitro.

The CDR3 region is CASSEVVRRARGTDTQYF. Here the CDR3 DNA reads TGTGCCAGCAGTGAAGTAGTAAGGAGGGCCAGGGGGACGGATACGCAGTATTTT. The rearrangement links TRBV6-1 to TRBJ2-3; possible D gene TRBD1, 7 bases. V dropped 1 base and J dropped 6 bases, with 23 bases sitting between them. CDR3 length equals 18 residues. The V gene's germline CDR1 is MNHNS and CDR2 SASEGT.